One and the same sample provided the 5 T cell receptor beta chains below, sequenced in a study of PD-L1 blockade in urothelial cancer. Documented time point: peripheral blood 6 weeks after treatment start. Sequencing used immunoSEQ multiplex PCR; TCRdb keeps in-frame clones, though not all of them. The data hold some 110,000 clones, with around 90% observed a single time. The material was PBMCs, obtained around atezolizumab (anti-PD-L1) treatment. Receptor source: a man aged 55 to 70 with urothelial cancer.

V is TRBV5-4 and J is TRBJ2-2; 8 positions agree with TRBD2. Germline assignment: CDR1 SGHNT and CDR2 YYREEE (reference sequence). The CDR3 spans 16 residues. J gave up 4 bases and V 4 bases, and 9 bases lay outside the gene matches. DNA of the CDR3: TGTGCCAGCAGCAACTCGGGGGGGCCCGGCACCGGGGAGCTGTTTTTT. It encodes CASSNSGGPGTGELFF.

The V and J genes are TRBV7-6 and TRBJ2-7; D is possibly TRBD2 (6 bases). CDR3 length equals 15 residues. Germline CDR1 reads SGHVS; CDR2 reads FNYEAQ. Trimming took off 5 bases at V and 4 bases at J, with 18 bases between the two ends. This CDR3 is CASSLRSTGGYEQYF. CDR3 bases: TGTGCCAGCAGCCTACGGTCCACTGGGGGGTACGAGCAGTACTTC.

DNA of the CDR3: TGTGCCAGCAGGACCCTAGCGGGGAATTACAATGAGCAGTTCTTC. Protein sequence: CASRTLAGNYNEQFF. The chain carries TRBV2 and TRBJ2-1; TRBD2 matches 9 bases. Per germline, CDR1 SNHLY and CDR2 FYNNEI. This CDR3 is built from 15 residues. The junction had 7 bases not matched to a gene; V was cut back by 6 bases and J by 4 bases.

The chain links TRBV4-3 to TRBJ2-7; 12 bases fit TRBD1. The germline CDR1 and CDR2 sequences are LGHNA and YSLEER. The CDR3 contains 15 residues. The ends lost 2 bases at V and 2 bases at J; junction bases unmatched: 1. CDR3 in DNA: TGCGCCAGCAGCCAACGGGACAGGGGGCCCTACGAGCAGTACTTC. Its protein product is CASSQRDRGPYEQYF.

The rearrangement joins TRBV1 to TRBJ2-1; the D segment call TRBD2 is taken from the table without a DNA check. TRBV1 is a pseudogene. The CDR3 contains 22 residues. CDR3 nucleotides: TGCACCAGGACCGAACAGTTGGTGAAGGCACTAGCGGAGGAGGGATTCTACAATGAGCAGTTCTTC. It specifies CTRTEQLVKALAEEGFYNEQFF.